The rows below give T cell receptor beta chains drawn from one sample of a study of human T cells and chemical hapten exposure. TCRdb processed the RACE reads anew with MiXCR; each CDR3 protein has one entry. This table has approximately 80,000 distinct CDR3 sequences, about 8% appearing once. The sample in question was whole blood, obtained in connection with sensitization to the hapten diphenylcyclopropenone (DPC). All receptors derive from a woman aged 25 to 39 with alopecia areata. Some clones in this sample may be carry-over from other donors' samples. Each CDR3 is given with its conserved first and last residue. D genes are given only for firm matches. Only part of the rows carry a size: once, few, many, or a class if the clone is expanded.

clone_size	d_call	v_call	j_call	cdr3_nt	cdr3_aa
many	TRBD1	TRBV12-3/TRBV12-4	TRBJ2-7	TGTGCCAGCAGGCAGACAGGGGGCCCCGAGCAGTACTTC	CASRQTGGPEQYF
many	TRBD2	TRBV12-3/TRBV12-4	TRBJ2-5	TGTGCCAGCAGTTTAGCGCTAGGGCTAGCTAGCGGGGAGACCCAGTACTTC	CASSLALGLASGETQYF
few	-	TRBV24-1	TRBJ1-4	TGTGCCACCAGTGATGCGGAGCTTAATGAAAAACTGTTTTTT	CATSDAELNEKLFF
many	-	TRBV11-3	TRBJ1-1	TGTGCCAGCAGCTTAGGTGCAGGGGCTATGAACACTGAAGCTTTCTTT	CASSLGAGAMNTEAFF
many	TRBD1	TRBV18	TRBJ2-1	TGTGCCAGCTCCCCCGGGACAGGGGTCTACAATGAGCAGTTCTTC	CASSPGTGVYNEQFF
-	-	TRBV29-1	TRBJ2-7	TGCAGCGTCGGATACGACTACGAGCAGTACTTC	CSVGYDYEQYF
few	-	TRBV6-1	TRBJ1-5	TGTGCCAGCAACAATCGGGGAAATCAGCCCCAGCATTTT	CASNNRGNQPQHF
many	-	TRBV28	TRBJ2-7	TGTGCCAGCATGGAGGGGAGCTACGAGCAGTACTTC	CASMEGSYEQYF
-	-	TRBV30	TRBJ1-1	TGTGCCTGGAGTGTTGAGTGGACTGAAGCTTTCTTT	CAWSVEWTEAFF
many	TRBD2	TRBV12-3/TRBV12-4	TRBJ2-2	TGTGCCAGCAGTTATCTAGCGGGGGCCACCGGGGAGCTGTTTTTT	CASSYLAGATGELFF
-	-	TRBV20-1	TRBJ1-2	TGCAGTGCTAGAGATGCAGGGGCCAATGGCTACACCTTC	CSARDAGANGYTF
-	TRBD1	TRBV28	TRBJ1-4	TGTGCCAGCAGTCCGGGGACAGACTTTAATGAAAAACTGTTTTTT	CASSPGTDFNEKLFF
many	-	TRBV6-5	TRBJ2-7	TGTGCCAGCAGTTCCCCTGGGGGGCACGAGCAGTACTTC	CASSSPGGHEQYF
few	-	TRBV14	TRBJ1-2	TGTGCCAGCCGTCCCCGGGGACGGGCCTATGGAGGTGGAGGCTACACCTTC	CASRPRGRAYGGGGYTF
-	-	TRBV3-1	TRBJ1-3	TGTGCCAGCAGCGTCGAAACAGAGTCTGGAAACACCATATATTTT	CASSVETESGNTIYF
many	-	TRBV6-6	TRBJ1-4	TGTGCCAGCAGTTACTTTGCGGAAAAACTGTTTTTT	CASSYFAEKLFF
-	TRBD2	TRBV7-2	TRBJ2-2	TGTGCCAGCAGCTATAATTGGGCTAGCGGGGGTTCCGGGGAGCTGTTTTTT	CASSYNWASGGSGELFF
many	-	TRBV3-1	TRBJ2-1	TGTGCCAGCAGCCAAGCGCGAGGACAGACTAACAATGAGCAGTTCTTC	CASSQARGQTNNEQFF
-	TRBD1	TRBV20-1	TRBJ1-2	TGCAGTGCTGGACAGGGGAGTTACTATGGCTACACCTTC	CSAGQGSYYGYTF
many	-	TRBV27	TRBJ1-3	TGTGCCAGCAGTCCGCAGGGTCCTGGAAACACCATATATTTT	CASSPQGPGNTIYF
-	-	TRBV20-1	TRBJ1-1	TGCAGTGCTAGTGGGCGAGTCTGGGAGCACACTGAAGCTTTCTTT	CSASGRVWEHTEAFF
many	TRBD1	TRBV29-1	TRBJ2-3	TGCAGCGCGGACGGACAGGGTCGGGGTACGCAGTATTTT	CSADGQGRGTQYF
-	TRBD1	TRBV12-3/TRBV12-4	TRBJ2-2	TGTGCCAGCAGTCCGGGGACAGGGGTGGGCGCCGGGGAGCTGTTTTTT	CASSPGTGVGAGELFF
many	-	TRBV18	TRBJ2-7	TGTGCCAGCTCTCCAACCAGTAGGGTACTCTCCTACGAGCAGTACTTC	CASSPTSRVLSYEQYF
-	-	TRBV29-1	TRBJ2-5	TGCAGCGTTGAAGGGGGTTGTGGGGAGACCCAGTACTTC	CSVEGGCGETQYF
many	-	TRBV20-1	TRBJ1-5	TGCAGTGCTAGAGATCAAGCGCAGGGTTTTCAGCCCCAGCATTTT	CSARDQAQGFQPQHF
-	-	TRBV30	TRBJ2-7	TGTGCCTGGAGTCGAGGACCCGAGCAGTACTTC	CAWSRGPEQYF
many	-	TRBV11-2	TRBJ2-3	TGTGCCAGCAGCTTAGAACCTAGCACAGATACGCAGTATTTT	CASSLEPSTDTQYF